The clone carrying this T cell receptor (beta chain) was recorded only once. The same CDR3 is also encoded by other DNA sequences in this sample. The V end lost 3 bases, the J end lost 0 bases, and 8 bases lay between the germline ends. Germline loops: CDR1 MGHRA, CDR2 YSYEKL. The CDR3 length is 14 residues. Per the study methods: Amplification from reference gene primers served as the basis for estimated nucleated cell counts. The protocol was immunoSEQ multiplex PCR, while the TCRdb copy is restricted to in-frame clones and leaves out a portion. The V and J calls and the clone size are those of that table, but D and trimming were determined from the DNA. Found here are under 150,000 clones, approximately 90% of them singletons; the top ten hold around a quarter. This specimen belongs to a study of blood T cell repertoires in COVID-19. As for the study in general: Sites across the United States, Italy and Spain contributed samples from acute and convalescent COVID-19. The analysed material was cDNA or gDNA that came from T cells, B-cell-depleted T cells, or PBMCs.

The chain links TRBV4-1 to TRBJ1-1; a possible D gene is TRBD1 (6 bases). The sequenced sample was peripheral blood. The sequence was collected from a human donor in a cohort sampled during active COVID-19. The CDR3 spells CASSQGHLNTEAFF. CDR3 DNA: TGCGCCAGCAGCCAGGGACACTTGAACACTGAAGCTTTCTTT.